The present T cell receptor (beta chain) was sequenced within a study of cytomegalovirus exposure and HLA in healthy donors. Across the whole study: A previous analysis identified fewer than 130 million unique TCR beta sequences derived from around 200 million T cells. Membership in the Caucasian-associated ancestry cluster was found for 75% to 85% of almost 400 genotyped donors.

It was with 60 Vbeta and 13 Jbeta primers that the PCR ran. Sequenced by immunoSEQ multiplex PCR; TCRdb stores in-frame clones only, minus some. The sample holds some 130,000 clones; 75% to 85% are singletons and the top ten take 2%. With regard to this clone: Its antigen is not known.

Study outcomes and limitations: In an earlier analysis, about 87% or about 30%: the productive usage of most TCR beta V segments. A reported reduction in N-insertions relative to the approximately 640-donor mean was seen in an Asian-associated ancestry cluster in a later analysis.

The sample was PBMCs. The TCR was taken from a man between 18 and 35 years old in good health and CMV-seronegative.

The CDR3 is CATTRRRNEAFF. The DNA for the CDR3 is TGTGCCACCACACGGAGGCGGAATGAAGCTTTCTTT. The chain joins TRBV19 to TRBJ1-1; D gene ambiguous. Germline V gene data show CDR1 as LNHDA and CDR2 as SQIVND (reference sequence). V lost 10 bases and J 7 bases, leaving 16 bases between the germline ends. This CDR3 has 12 amino acids.